The 18 T cell receptor beta chains below come from one sample, sequenced in a study of CD8 T cells in Susac syndrome. About 0.45 to 1 ug RNA was reverse transcribed with random hexamers. TCRdb itself ran the immunoSEQ multiplex PCR reads through MiXCR, one entry per CDR3 protein. Of about 140,000 distinct CDR3 sequences detected, 90% to 95% appear once; the ten largest clones hold approximately 0.3%. Sequencing was done on a sample of CD8+ T cells from PBMCs. The receptors derive from a human donor in good health.

This chain connects TRBV28 to TRBJ2-1; D is undetermined. Germline V gene lookup returns CDR1 MDHEN and CDR2 SYDVKM. This CDR3 is built from 14 residues. The germline V and J ends were trimmed by 5 bases and 2 bases, with 10 bases remaining between them. CDR3 protein: CASSPSETYNEQFF. The CDR3 DNA follows: TGTGCCAGCAGTCCCTCGGAAACCTACAATGAGCAGTTCTTC.

The chain carries TRBV15 and TRBJ2-4; 8 positions match TRBD1. The CDR3 totals 15 residues. V shed 6 bases and J 7 bases; nucleotides not matched to a gene: 11. Germline CDR1 and CDR2: LNHNV and YYDKDF (reference sequence). CDR3 nucleotide sequence: TGTGCCACCAGTAGCCCCCCCAGGGGGCCGAACATTCAGTACTTC. It specifies CATSSPPRGPNIQYF.

The rearrangement uses TRBV27 and TRBJ2-7; D assignment may be TRBD1 or TRBD2 (5 bases each). V dropped 2 bases and J dropped 0 bases, with 14 bases sitting between them. Germline CDR1 reads MNHEY; CDR2 reads SMNVEV (reference sequence). The CDR3 covers 16 residues. CDR3 residues: CASSLRGDAGSYEQYF. Written as DNA, the CDR3 is TGTGCCAGCAGTTTACGAGGGGACGCCGGCTCCTACGAGCAGTACTTC.

The rearrangement uses TRBV9 and TRBJ2-7; D is unresolved. V gave up 4 bases and J gave up 7 bases, with 18 bases separating them. The CDR3 has 14 residues. CDR1 and CDR2 from the germline V gene are SGDLS and YYNGEE. CDR3 sequence: CASSPQSTGQEQYF. CDR3 sequence (DNA): TGTGCCAGCAGCCCTCAATCGACGGGTCAGGAGCAGTACTTC.

J is TRBJ1-2 and V is TRBV20-1; no firm D call. V lost 0 bases to trimming and J lost 5 bases, with 4 bases between them. The CDR3 covers 11 residues. CDR1 is DFQATT and CDR2 is SNEGSKA in the germline V gene (reference sequence). CDR3 loop: CSARDPYGYTF. The CDR3 bases are TGCAGTGCTAGAGATCCATATGGCTACACCTTC.

The chain joins TRBV20-1 to TRBJ1-5; no clear D gene. The CDR3 is made up of 15 amino acids. The V and J ends lost 5 bases and 0 bases respectively, with 14 bases between them. The germline CDR1 and CDR2 sequences are DFQATT and SNEGSKA (reference sequence). In DNA form, the CDR3 reads TGCAGTGCTCTCTCCCACCCGAATAGCAATCAGCCCCAGCATTTT. Residues: CSALSHPNSNQPQHF.

The V call is TRBV7-9, the J call TRBJ2-7; D is uncertain. This CDR3 region has 11 residues. Between the trimmed V and J ends, which lost 4 bases and 7 bases, there was a span of 8 bases. Germline CDR1 SEHNR, CDR2 FQNEAQ (reference sequence). The CDR3 region is CASSYDGEQYF. In DNA, the CDR3 is TGTGCCAGCAGCTACGACGGGGAGCAGTACTTC.

V is TRBV9 and J is TRBJ1-2; D gene ambiguous. The V end was cut by 0 bases, the J end by 8 bases, with 11 bases between. Germline V gene sequence: CDR1 SGDLS, CDR2 YYNGEE. The CDR3 spans 13 residues. CDR3 sequence reads: CASSVVSGGGYTF. DNA for the CDR3: TGTGCCAGCAGCGTAGTATCCGGCGGGGGCTACACCTTC. Based on the CDR3 plus reference TRBV9 and TRBJ1-2, the full variable domain is DSGVTQTPKHLITATGQRVTLRCSPRSGDLSVYWYQQSLDQGLQFLIQYYNGEERAKGNILERFSAQQFPDLHSELNLSSLELGDSALYFCASSVVSGGGYTFGSGTRLTVV.

This CDR3 is CAWSTVNTGELFF. The CDR3 region has the DNA TGTGCCTGGAGTACAGTGAACACCGGGGAGCTGTTTTTT. V usage is TRBV30 and J usage is TRBJ2-2, with no clear D. CDR3 length equals 13 residues. V lost 2 bases to trimming and J lost 1 base, with 5 bases between them. Germline-derived CDR1 and CDR2 are GTSNPN and SVGIG (reference sequence).

J is TRBJ1-5 and V is TRBV20-1; D remains unclear. The CDR3 is 15 residues long. CDR1 and CDR2 from the germline V gene are DFQATT and SNEGSKA (reference sequence). Trimming stripped 6 bases from V and 3 bases from J, with 18 bases between. The CDR3 DNA reads TGCAGTGCCCTAATAAGGTACAGAAACAATCAGCCCCAGCATTTT. Translated, it gives CSALIRYRNNQPQHF.

The chain links TRBV4-3 to TRBJ2-7, with D hard to call. Trimming stripped 0 bases from V and 5 bases from J, with 8 bases between. Germline V lookup: CDR1 LGHNA, CDR2 YSLEER. This CDR3 has 13 residues. CDR3: CASSQDRSHEQYF. The CDR3 coding sequence is TGCGCCAGCAGCCAAGATCGGTCCCACGAGCAGTACTTC.

This clonotype was seen just once. The V call is TRBV20-1, the J call TRBJ2-1; no definite D call. Looked up from germline, CDR1 is DFQATT and CDR2 is SNEGSKA (reference sequence). This CDR3 comprises 12 residues. V was clipped by 5 bases and J by 7 bases, with 12 bases between them. The CDR3, as DNA: TGCAGTGCTGGAGTAAGCACGAATGAGCAGTTCTTC. This encodes CSAGVSTNEQFF.

The V call is TRBV25-1, the J call TRBJ1-3; D call uncertain. Germline CDR1 and CDR2: MGHDK and SYGVNS. The CDR3 covers 13 residues. V lost 3 bases, J lost 2 bases, and 5 bases lay in between. The CDR3 is CASSDGPGNTIYF. In nucleotides, the CDR3 is TGTGCCAGCAGTGACGGGCCTGGAAACACCATATATTTT.

CDR3: CALEPAGDHEQYF. As DNA, the CDR3 is TGTGCCTTAGAGCCCGCTGGCGACCACGAGCAGTACTTC. The V gene is TRBV6-1, the J gene TRBJ2-7; D gene ambiguous. Trimming cost V 11 bases and J 5 bases, with 19 bases left between them. CDR1 is MNHNS and CDR2 is SASEGT in the germline V gene. This CDR3 has 13 residues.

This chain joins TRBV2 and TRBJ2-5, with TRBD2 matching 12 bases. Germline loops: CDR1 SNHLY, CDR2 FYNNEI. The trim removed 4 bases at V and 5 bases at J, leaving 11 bases unmatched. The CDR3 extends over 17 amino acids. In nucleotides, the CDR3 is TGTGCCAGCAGTGGAGGACTAGCGGGACCCTCTGGGGAGACCCAGTACTTC. Amino acids: CASSGGLAGPSGETQYF.

The chain has TRBV7-9 and TRBJ1-1; D is unclear. Germline lookup yields CDR1 SEHNR and CDR2 FQNEAQ (reference sequence). This CDR3 contains 13 residues. Deletions cut 2 bases from V and 1 base from J, with 5 bases between. CDR3 DNA sequence: TGTGCCAGCAGCTTACCCGAGAACACTGAAGCTTTCTTT. Its translation is CASSLPENTEAFF.

The chain combines TRBV30 with TRBJ2-3, with 10 bases aligning to TRBD2. CDR1 and CDR2 (germline): GTSNPN, SVGIG (reference sequence). V gave up 3 bases and J gave up 1 base; unmatched junction bases: 10. The CDR3 covers 17 residues. CDR3 nucleotides: TGTGCCTGGAGAGGAGTAGCGGGAGGCCGGGGCACAGATACGCAGTATTTT. Translation: CAWRGVAGGRGTDTQYF. Drawing the rest from reference TRBV30 and TRBJ2-3, the complete variable domain is SQTIHQWPATLVQPVGSPLSLECTVEGTSNPNLYWYRQAAGRGLQLLFYSVGIGQISSEVPQNLSASRPQDRQFILSSKKLLLSDSGFYLCAWRGVAGGRGTDTQYFGPGTRLTVL.

The gene calls are TRBV9 and TRBJ1-5; D might be TRBD1 (6 bases). The V gene's germline CDR1 is SGDLS and CDR2 YYNGEE. The CDR3 spans 14 residues. V lost 4 bases and J 3 bases, leaving 11 bases between the germline ends. CDR3 region: CASSPPGANQPQHF. The CDR3 DNA sequence: TGTGCCAGCAGCCCCCCGGGGGCCAATCAGCCCCAGCATTTT.